These T cell receptor beta chains were read from a single sample in a study of blood T cell repertoires in COVID-19. Data came from immunoSEQ multiplex PCR; TCRdb stores just in-frame clones and leaves some out. Of fewer than 350,000 clones in the sample, around 89% are singletons; the top ten hold about 1.5%. The sample consisted of PBMCs or T cells enriched from blood (not recorded which). These receptors were obtained from a woman between 18 and 30 years old with acute COVID-19. The CDR3 runs from the conserved cysteine through the conserved F or W. The D gene is left open where the match is weak. For some rows the clone size is stated as once, few or many, or as a class when expanded; others skip it.

D,J,size,V,DNA,CDR3
NA,TRBJ2-7,NA,TRBV4-1,TGCGCCAGCAGCGTTGCCATACTAGGCTCTTACGAGCAGTACTTC,CASSVAILGSYEQYF
NA,TRBJ2-1,NA,TRBV4-1,TGCGCCAGCAGCCAAGAGGCTGTAAATGAGCAGTTCTTC,CASSQEAVNEQFF
NA,TRBJ2-3,once,TRBV5-3,TGTGCCAGGCGAGATACGCAGTATTTT,CARRDTQYF
NA,TRBJ2-1,once,TRBV2,TGTGCCAGCAGTTCATGGCGGGTCTCCTACAATGAGCAGTTCTTC,CASSSWRVSYNEQFF
NA,TRBJ2-6,NA,TRBV28,TGTGCCAGCAGTTTCGCGCTTTTCAGGCCAGACTCTGGGGCCAACGTCCTGACTTTC,CASSFALFRPDSGANVLTF
NA,TRBJ2-1,NA,TRBV27,TGTGCCAGCAGTTTATATGGCGGCAGCGCATCCTACAATGAGCAGTTCTTC,CASSLYGGSASYNEQFF
TRBD2,TRBJ2-7,NA,TRBV29-1,TGCAGCGTAGCCGGGACTAGCGGATTGGCCCTAATAGAGCAGTACTTC,CSVAGTSGLALIEQYF
NA,TRBJ2-7,NA,TRBV15,TGTGCCACCAGCAGAGGAGGCAGCGCCTACGAGCAGTACTTC,CATSRGGSAYEQYF
NA,TRBJ1-4,NA,TRBV20-1,TGCAGTGCTAGTACGGATGAAAAACTGTTTTTT,CSASTDEKLFF
TRBD1,TRBJ1-6,NA,TRBV2,TGTGCCAGCCGCTGGACAGGGGGCAATTCACCCCTCCACTTT,CASRWTGGNSPLHF
NA,TRBJ1-6,NA,TRBV30,TGTGCCTGGAGTGTATTCACGGATAATTCACCCCTCCACTTT,CAWSVFTDNSPLHF
NA,TRBJ1-5,NA,TRBV6-6,TGTGCCAGCATGCATTATGGGGGGGTTCAGCCCCAGCATTTT,CASMHYGGVQPQHF
NA,TRBJ2-1,NA,TRBV24-1,TGTGCCACCAGTAGTCAGGGAACTCGAAATGAGCAGTTCTTC,CATSSQGTRNEQFF
NA,TRBJ2-1,NA,TRBV27,TGTGCCAGCAGTTTCCTCGGGCAGGGGCCATACAATGAGCAGTTCTTC,CASSFLGQGPYNEQFF
NA,TRBJ2-1,NA,TRBV9,TGTGCCAGCAGCGTAGGGACAGAAAATGAGCAGTTCTTC,CASSVGTENEQFF
TRBD1,TRBJ1-4,NA,TRBV29-1,TGCAGCGTTGAGGTATCCGGGACAGGGACAAGGGAAAAACTGTTTTTT,CSVEVSGTGTREKLFF
NA,TRBJ1-2,NA,TRBV3-1/TRBV3-2,TGTGCCAGCAGCCAAGATCCAGGGGACCGGTATGGCTACACCTTC,CASSQDPGDRYGYTF
NA,TRBJ1-4,NA,TRBV4-1,TGCGCCAGCAGCCAAGGGGCTTTGAGAGTTGTGAGTGAAAAACTGTTTTTT,CASSQGALRVVSEKLFF
NA,TRBJ1-6,NA,TRBV6-5,TGTGCCAGCAGTTATAGCAGGGTATCCTATAATTCACCCCTCCACTTT,CASSYSRVSYNSPLHF
NA,TRBJ2-7,NA,TRBV3-1/TRBV3-2,TGTGCCAGCAGCCAAGATTGGCTAGTCGCCTCCTACGAGCAGTACTTC,CASSQDWLVASYEQYF
TRBD1,TRBJ1-6,NA,TRBV5-1,TGCGCCAGCAGCCGATCGGACAGGGTCGGTAATTCACCCCTCCACTTT,CASSRSDRVGNSPLHF
NA,TRBJ1-4,NA,TRBV5-1,TGCGCCAGCAAGCACAGGGTGGGCGATGAAAAACTGTTTTTT,CASKHRVGDEKLFF
NA,TRBJ2-1,NA,TRBV4-1,TGCGCCAGCAGCCAAAGAACAGGGGCCGCGGGATTTCCCTACAATGAGCAGTTCTTC,CASSQRTGAAGFPYNEQFF
TRBD2,TRBJ2-1,few,TRBV19,TGTGCCAGTAGTATAGCGGCTAGCGGGAGCTACAATGAGCAGTTCTTC,CASSIAASGSYNEQFF
NA,TRBJ2-7,NA,TRBV27,TGTGCCAGCAGTTTAGGACAGCCTGGAGAGCAGTACTTC,CASSLGQPGEQYF
TRBD2,TRBJ2-3,NA,TRBV27,TGTGCCAGCAGTTTAGTGGGGGAGGGCCCAGATACGCAGTATTTT,CASSLVGEGPDTQYF
TRBD1,TRBJ1-2,NA,TRBV5-1,TGCGCCAGCAGCTCGTCAGGGGGCTATGGCTACACCTTC,CASSSSGGYGYTF
TRBD1,TRBJ1-1,NA,TRBV9,TGTGCCAGCAGCCCCCGGGACAGTTTGCCTTCGGGTAACACTGAAGCTTTCTTT,CASSPRDSLPSGNTEAFF
TRBD2,TRBJ2-5,NA,TRBV25-1,TGTGCCAGCAGTGAAGGGCAACTAGCGGGGAACCAAGAGACCCAGTACTTC,CASSEGQLAGNQETQYF
TRBD2,TRBJ2-1,NA,TRBV5-6,TGTGCCAGCAGCTTGGTGCCTAGCGGGAGTAATGAGCAGTTCTTC,CASSLVPSGSNEQFF
TRBD1,TRBJ2-2,NA,TRBV9,TGTGCCAGCAGCGGGGGACAGATTAACACCGGGGAGCTGTTTTTT,CASSGGQINTGELFF
TRBD2,TRBJ2-2,NA,TRBV11-2,TGTGCCAGCAGCTTCCAATCGATGTTTGGACTAGCCACCGGGGAGCTGTTTTTT,CASSFQSMFGLATGELFF
NA,TRBJ1-3,NA,TRBV7-2,TGTGCCAGCAGCTTAGGCGGGTTTGGAAACACCATATATTTT,CASSLGGFGNTIYF
TRBD2,TRBJ2-3,once,TRBV28,TGTGCCAGCAGTTTAACGGGACTAGAGACAGATACGCAGTATTTT,CASSLTGLETDTQYF
TRBD1,TRBJ1-5,NA,TRBV19,TGTGCCAGCCTGGACAGGGGATGGAATCAGCCCCAGCATTTT,CASLDRGWNQPQHF
TRBD2,TRBJ2-1,NA,TRBV28,TGTGCCAGCAGTATAAAAAACGGACTAGCGGGAGGTGGGTTCTTTGGCAATGAGCAGTTCTTC,CASSIKNGLAGGGFFGNEQFF
NA,TRBJ2-3,NA,TRBV4-3,TGCGCCAGCAGCACGCGACAGGGCACAGATACGCAGTATTTT,CASSTRQGTDTQYF
NA,TRBJ1-2,NA,TRBV28,TGTGCCAGCAGTTTAAAAAGGTCAGGGATTTCGGTCTATGGCTACACCTTC,CASSLKRSGISVYGYTF
TRBD1,TRBJ1-2,few,TRBV4-1,TGCGCCAGCAGCCATAACAGGGGGGACTATGGCTACACCTTC,CASSHNRGDYGYTF
TRBD1,TRBJ1-2,NA,TRBV5-6,TGTGCCAGCAGCCCCGAGGGGGCGGGGACGAACTATGGCTACACCTTC,CASSPEGAGTNYGYTF
TRBD1,TRBJ1-4,once,TRBV7-9,TGTGCCAGCAGCGGCCCTCCGGGACAGGGGACGCCCACCGGTGAAAAACTGTTTTTT,CASSGPPGQGTPTGEKLFF
TRBD2,TRBJ2-1,NA,TRBV5-4,TGTGCCTCCAGCCCCCATGGCCCTACTAGCGGGAGCGCAGGGAATGAGCAGTTCTTC,CASSPHGPTSGSAGNEQFF
NA,TRBJ1-1,NA,TRBV7-9,TGTGCCAGCAGCTTGACAGGTGAAGCTTTCTTT,CASSLTGEAFF
NA,TRBJ1-6,NA,TRBV5-4,TGTGCCAGCAGCTTTGGGTCTGAGAGACAACTTAATTCACCCCTCCACTTT,CASSFGSERQLNSPLHF
TRBD1,TRBJ2-2,NA,TRBV24-1,TGTGCCACCAGTGATTTAGGACAGGGCTGGACCGGGGAGCTGTTTTTT,CATSDLGQGWTGELFF
NA,TRBJ2-7,few,TRBV30,TGTGCCTGGACCCGTATAGCTCGGGGCTACGAGCAGTACTTC,CAWTRIARGYEQYF
NA,TRBJ1-4,NA,TRBV7-2,TGTGCCAGCAGCTTAGCCCCGGCCCGAAACAGGCCTAATGAAAAACTGTTTTTT,CASSLAPARNRPNEKLFF
NA,TRBJ2-2,NA,TRBV7-9,TGTGCCAGCAGCCCGGCAGGGGTACCGAACACCGGGGAGCTGTTTTTT,CASSPAGVPNTGELFF
TRBD2,TRBJ2-1,once,TRBV18,TGTGCCAGCTCACCCCCACTAGCGCTGGAGCAGTTCTTC,CASSPPLALEQFF
TRBD1,TRBJ2-5,once,TRBV7-3,TGTGCCAGCAGTCGGGACAGGGGGCATGAGACCCAGTACTTC,CASSRDRGHETQYF
TRBD1,TRBJ2-5,NA,TRBV5-5,TGTGCCAGCAGCCCAGACAGGGGGCTTGTAGAGACCCAGTACTTC,CASSPDRGLVETQYF
NA,TRBJ2-5,NA,TRBV27,TGTGCCAGCAGTTTAGGTACAGGATCTTCCCAAGAGACCCAGTACTTC,CASSLGTGSSQETQYF
TRBD2,TRBJ2-3,NA,TRBV9,TGTGCCAGCAGCGTAGGGACTAGCGGGGCCGGTGATACGCAGTATTTT,CASSVGTSGAGDTQYF
TRBD1,TRBJ2-3,NA,TRBV11-2,TGTGCCAGCAGCCAGGGACAGGGGGAAACAGATACGCAGTATTTT,CASSQGQGETDTQYF